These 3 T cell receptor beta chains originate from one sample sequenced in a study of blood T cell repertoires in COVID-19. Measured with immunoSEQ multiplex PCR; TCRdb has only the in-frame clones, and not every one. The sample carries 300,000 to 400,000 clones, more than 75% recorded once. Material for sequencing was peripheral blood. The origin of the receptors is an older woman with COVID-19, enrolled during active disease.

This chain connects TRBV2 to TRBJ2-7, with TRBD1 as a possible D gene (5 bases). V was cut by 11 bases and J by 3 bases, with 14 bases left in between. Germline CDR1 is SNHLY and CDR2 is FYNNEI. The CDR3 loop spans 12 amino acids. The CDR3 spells CALGHMDYEQYF. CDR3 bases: TGTGCCCTTGGACACATGGACTACGAGCAGTACTTC.

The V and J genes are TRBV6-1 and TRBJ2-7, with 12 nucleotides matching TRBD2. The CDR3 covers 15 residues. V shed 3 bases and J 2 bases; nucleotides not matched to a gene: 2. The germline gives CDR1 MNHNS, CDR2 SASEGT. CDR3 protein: CASSDTSGGPYEQYF. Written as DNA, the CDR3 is TGTGCCAGCAGTGACACTAGCGGGGGGCCCTACGAGCAGTACTTC.

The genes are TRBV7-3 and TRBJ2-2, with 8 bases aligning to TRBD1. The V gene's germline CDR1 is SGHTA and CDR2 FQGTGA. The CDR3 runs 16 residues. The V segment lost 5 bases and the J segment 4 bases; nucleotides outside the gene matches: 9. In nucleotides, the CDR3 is TGTGCCAGCAGCCCCCTCGGACAGGGACGCACCGGGGAGCTGTTTTTT. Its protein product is CASSPLGQGRTGELFF.